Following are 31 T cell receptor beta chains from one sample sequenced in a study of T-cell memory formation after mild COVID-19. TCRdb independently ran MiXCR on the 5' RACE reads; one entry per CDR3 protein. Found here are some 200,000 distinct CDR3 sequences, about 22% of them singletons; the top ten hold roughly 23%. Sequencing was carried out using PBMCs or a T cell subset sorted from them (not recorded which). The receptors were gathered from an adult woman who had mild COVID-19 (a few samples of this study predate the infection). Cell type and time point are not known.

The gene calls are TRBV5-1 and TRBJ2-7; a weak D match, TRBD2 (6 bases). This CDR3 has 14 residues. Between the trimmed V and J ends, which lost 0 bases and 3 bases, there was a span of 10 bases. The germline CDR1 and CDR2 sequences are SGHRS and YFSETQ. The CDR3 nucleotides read TGCGCCAGCAGCTTGGGCGGGGTCAACTACGAGCAGTACTTC. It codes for CASSLGGVNYEQYF.

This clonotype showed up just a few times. The chain's CDR3 is CASSVGGLYNEQFF. CDR3 in DNA: TGTGCCAGCAGCGTAGGAGGGCTCTACAATGAGCAGTTCTTC. This chain connects TRBV9 to TRBJ2-1, with D tentatively TRBD2 (5 bases). The germline gives CDR1 SGDLS, CDR2 YYNGEE. V shed 0 bases and J shed 3 bases, with 7 bases lying between them. The CDR3 has 14 residues.

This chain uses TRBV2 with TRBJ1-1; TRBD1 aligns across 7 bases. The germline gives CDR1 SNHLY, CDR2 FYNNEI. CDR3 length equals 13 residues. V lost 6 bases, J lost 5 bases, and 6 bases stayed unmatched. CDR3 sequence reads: CASREGAGTEAFF. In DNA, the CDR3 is TGTGCCAGCAGGGAGGGGGCAGGGACTGAAGCTTTCTTT. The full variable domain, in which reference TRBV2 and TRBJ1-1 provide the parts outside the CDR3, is EPEVTQTPSHQVTQMGQEVILRCVPISNHLYFYWYRQILGQKVEFLVSFYNNEISEKSEIFDDQFSVERPDGSNFTLKIRSTKLEDSAMYFCASREGAGTEAFFGQGTRLTVV.

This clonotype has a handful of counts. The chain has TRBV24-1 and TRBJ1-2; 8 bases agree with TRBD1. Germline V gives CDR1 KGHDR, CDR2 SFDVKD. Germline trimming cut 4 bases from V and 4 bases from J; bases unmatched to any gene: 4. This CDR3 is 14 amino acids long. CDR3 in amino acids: CATSEATGVYGYTF. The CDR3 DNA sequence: TGTGCCACCAGTGAAGCGACAGGGGTCTATGGCTACACCTTC.

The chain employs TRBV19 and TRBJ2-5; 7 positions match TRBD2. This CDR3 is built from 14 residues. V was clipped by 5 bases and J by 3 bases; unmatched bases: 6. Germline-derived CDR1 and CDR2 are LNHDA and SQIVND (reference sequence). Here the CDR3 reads CASSDAGGKETQYF. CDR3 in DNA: TGTGCCAGTAGTGACGCCGGGGGGAAAGAGACCCAGTACTTC.

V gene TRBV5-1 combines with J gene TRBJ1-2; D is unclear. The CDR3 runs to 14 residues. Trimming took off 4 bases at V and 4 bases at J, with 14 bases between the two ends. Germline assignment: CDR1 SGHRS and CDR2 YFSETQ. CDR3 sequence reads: CASSPPADAYGYTF. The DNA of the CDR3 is TGCGCCAGCAGCCCCCCCGCGGACGCCTATGGCTACACCTTC.

The CDR3 nucleotides are TGTGCCAGCAGTGAAGCACAGGGCGATGCCTACAATGAGCAGTTCTTC. Translated: CASSEAQGDAYNEQFF. The genes are TRBV2 and TRBJ2-1, with D possibly TRBD1 on 6 matching bases. Trimming took 0 bases from V and 2 from J, leaving 11 bases between them. Germline values: CDR1 SNHLY, CDR2 FYNNEI. The CDR3 spans 16 residues.

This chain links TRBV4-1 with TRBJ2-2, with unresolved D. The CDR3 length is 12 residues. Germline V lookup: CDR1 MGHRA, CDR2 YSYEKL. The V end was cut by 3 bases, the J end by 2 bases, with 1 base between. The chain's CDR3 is CASSHNTGELFF. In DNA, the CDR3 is TGCGCCAGCAGCCATAACACCGGGGAGCTGTTTTTT.

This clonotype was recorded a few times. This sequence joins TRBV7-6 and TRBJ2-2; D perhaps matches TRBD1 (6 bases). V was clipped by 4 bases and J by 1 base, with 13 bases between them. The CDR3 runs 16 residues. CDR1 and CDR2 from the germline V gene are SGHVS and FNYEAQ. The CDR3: CASSSPTGLNTGELFF. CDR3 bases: TGTGCCAGCAGCTCGCCGACAGGCCTGAACACCGGGGAGCTGTTTTTT.

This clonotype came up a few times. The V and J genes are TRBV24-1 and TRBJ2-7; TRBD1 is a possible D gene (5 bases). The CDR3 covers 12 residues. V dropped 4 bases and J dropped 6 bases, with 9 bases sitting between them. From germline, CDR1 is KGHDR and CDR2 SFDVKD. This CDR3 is CATSDTGTEQYF. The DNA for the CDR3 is TGTGCCACCAGTGACACAGGAACCGAGCAGTACTTC.

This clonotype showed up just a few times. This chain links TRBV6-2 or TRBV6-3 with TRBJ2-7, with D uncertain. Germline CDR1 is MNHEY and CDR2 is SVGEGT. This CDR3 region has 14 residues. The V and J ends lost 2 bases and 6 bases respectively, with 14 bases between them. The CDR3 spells CASSYGNWGSEQYF. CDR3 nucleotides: TGTGCCAGCAGTTACGGAAATTGGGGTTCCGAGCAGTACTTC.

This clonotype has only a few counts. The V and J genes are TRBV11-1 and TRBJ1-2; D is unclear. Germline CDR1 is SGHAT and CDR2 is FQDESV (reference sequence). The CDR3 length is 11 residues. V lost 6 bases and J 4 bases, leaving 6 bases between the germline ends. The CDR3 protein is CASRGSYGYTF. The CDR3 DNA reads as TGTGCCAGCAGGGGCAGCTATGGCTACACCTTC.

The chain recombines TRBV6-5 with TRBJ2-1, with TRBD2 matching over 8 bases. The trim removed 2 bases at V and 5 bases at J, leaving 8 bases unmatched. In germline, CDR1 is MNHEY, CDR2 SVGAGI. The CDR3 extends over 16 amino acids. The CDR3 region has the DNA TGTGCCAGCAGTTACGGGATCAGCGGGGGAGACAATGAGCAGTTCTTC. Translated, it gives CASSYGISGGDNEQFF.

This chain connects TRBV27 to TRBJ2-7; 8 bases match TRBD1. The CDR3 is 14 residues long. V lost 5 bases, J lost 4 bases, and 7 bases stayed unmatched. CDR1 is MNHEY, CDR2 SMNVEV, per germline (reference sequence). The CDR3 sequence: CASSTRQGLYEQYF. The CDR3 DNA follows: TGTGCCAGCAGTACTAGACAGGGGCTTTACGAGCAGTACTTC.

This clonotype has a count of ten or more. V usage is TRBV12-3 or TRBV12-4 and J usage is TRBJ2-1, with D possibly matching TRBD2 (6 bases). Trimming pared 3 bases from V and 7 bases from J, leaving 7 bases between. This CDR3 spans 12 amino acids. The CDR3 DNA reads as TGTGCCAGCAGTTTTGGGGGGAATGAGCAGTTCTTC. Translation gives CASSFGGNEQFF.

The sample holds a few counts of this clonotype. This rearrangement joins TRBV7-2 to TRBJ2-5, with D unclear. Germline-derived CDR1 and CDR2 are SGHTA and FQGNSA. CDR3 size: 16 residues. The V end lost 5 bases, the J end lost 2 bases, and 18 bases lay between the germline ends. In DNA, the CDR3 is TGTGCCAGCAGCCCCTCTAGTTGGGCTGTGCAAGAGACCCAGTACTTC. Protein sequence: CASSPSSWAVQETQYF.

CDR3 protein: CASGNGLAGGVEETQYF. The CDR3 bases are TGTGCCAGCGGTAACGGACTAGCGGGAGGCGTGGAAGAGACCCAGTACTTC. This sequence joins TRBV12-3 or TRBV12-4 and TRBJ2-5; TRBD2 agrees at 14 bases. V lost 8 bases to trimming and J lost 3 bases; unmatched junction nucleotides: 11. The CDR3 totals 17 residues.

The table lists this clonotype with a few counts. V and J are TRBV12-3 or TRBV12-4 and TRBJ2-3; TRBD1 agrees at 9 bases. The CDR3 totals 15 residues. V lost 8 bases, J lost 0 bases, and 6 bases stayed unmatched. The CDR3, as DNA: TGTGCCAGCGGCATAGGGACAGGGAGCACAGATACGCAGTATTTT. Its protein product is CASGIGTGSTDTQYF.

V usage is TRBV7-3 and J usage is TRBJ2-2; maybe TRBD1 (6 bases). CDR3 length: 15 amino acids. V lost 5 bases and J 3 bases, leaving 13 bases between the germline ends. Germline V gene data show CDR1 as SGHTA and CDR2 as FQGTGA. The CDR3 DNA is TGTGCCAGCAGCCCCGGGACATTTTACACCGGGGAGCTGTTTTTT. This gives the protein CASSPGTFYTGELFF.

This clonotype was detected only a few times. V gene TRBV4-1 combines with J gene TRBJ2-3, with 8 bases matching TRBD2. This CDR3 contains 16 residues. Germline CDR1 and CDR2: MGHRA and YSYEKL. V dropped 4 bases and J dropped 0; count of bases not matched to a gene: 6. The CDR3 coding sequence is TGCGCCAGCAGCCCCCCGGGCGGGGGGAGCACAGATACGCAGTATTTT. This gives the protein CASSPPGGGSTDTQYF.

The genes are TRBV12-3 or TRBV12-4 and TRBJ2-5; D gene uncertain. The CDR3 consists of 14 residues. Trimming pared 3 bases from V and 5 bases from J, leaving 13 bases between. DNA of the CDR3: TGTGCCAGCAGTTTCGAGACTCGCGAGGAGACCCAGTACTTC. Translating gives CASSFETREETQYF.

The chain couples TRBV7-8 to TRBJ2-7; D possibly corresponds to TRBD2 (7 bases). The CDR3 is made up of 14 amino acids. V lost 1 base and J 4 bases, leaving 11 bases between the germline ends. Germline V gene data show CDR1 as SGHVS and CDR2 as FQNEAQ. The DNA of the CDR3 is TGTGCCAGCAGCTTAGGAGGGGGGGTTTACGAGCAGTACTTC. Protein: CASSLGGGVYEQYF. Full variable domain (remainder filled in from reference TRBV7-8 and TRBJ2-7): GAGVSQSPRYKVAKRGQDVALRCDPISGHVSLFWYQQALGQGPEFLTYFQNEAQLDKSGLPSDRFFAERPEGSVSTLKIQRTQQEDSAVYLCASSLGGGVYEQYFGPGTRLTVT.

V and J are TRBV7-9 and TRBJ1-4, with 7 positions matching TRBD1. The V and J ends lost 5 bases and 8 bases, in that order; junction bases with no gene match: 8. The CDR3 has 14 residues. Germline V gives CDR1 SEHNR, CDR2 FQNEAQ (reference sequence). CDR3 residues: CASSPGQGEEKLFF. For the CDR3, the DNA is TGTGCCAGCAGCCCGGGCCAGGGGGAGGAAAAACTGTTTTTT.

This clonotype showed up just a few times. CDR3 loop: CASSLGTGRDTQYF. As DNA, the CDR3 is TGTGCCAGCAGCTTAGGGACAGGGAGAGATACGCAGTATTTT. The rearrangement uses TRBV7-6 and TRBJ2-3; 8 bases line up with TRBD1. CDR3 length: 14 residues. Germline CDR1 reads SGHVS; CDR2 reads FNYEAQ. Trimming removed 1 base from V and 5 bases from J; junction bases left unmatched: 2.

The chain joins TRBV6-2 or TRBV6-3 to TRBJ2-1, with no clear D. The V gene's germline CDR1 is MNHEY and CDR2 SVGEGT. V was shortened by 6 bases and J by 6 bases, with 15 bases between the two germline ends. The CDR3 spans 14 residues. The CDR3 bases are TGTGCCAGCAGATACCTCCGGGCGTCCAATGAGCAGTTCTTC. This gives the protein CASRYLRASNEQFF.

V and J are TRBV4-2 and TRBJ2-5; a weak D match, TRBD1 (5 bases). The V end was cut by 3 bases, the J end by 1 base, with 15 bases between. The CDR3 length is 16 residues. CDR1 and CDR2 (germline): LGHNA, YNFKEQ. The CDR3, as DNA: TGTGCCAGCAGCCAGGAGTGGGGCCGTGGCCAAGAGACCCAGTACTTC. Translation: CASSQEWGRGQETQYF.

CDR3 region: CASSLAGIEAFF. The CDR3 nucleotides are TGTGCCAGCAGTTTAGCCGGAATTGAAGCTTTCTTT. This chain uses TRBV12-3 or TRBV12-4 with TRBJ1-1; D gene uncertain. CDR3 length: 12 amino acids. V was shortened by 0 bases and J by 7 bases, with 6 bases between the two germline ends.

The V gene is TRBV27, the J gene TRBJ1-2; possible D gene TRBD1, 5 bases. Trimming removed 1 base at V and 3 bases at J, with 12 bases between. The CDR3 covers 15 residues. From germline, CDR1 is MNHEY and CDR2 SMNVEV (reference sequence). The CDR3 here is CASSLWGGDDYGYTF. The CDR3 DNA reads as TGTGCCAGCAGTTTATGGGGAGGGGATGACTATGGCTACACCTTC.

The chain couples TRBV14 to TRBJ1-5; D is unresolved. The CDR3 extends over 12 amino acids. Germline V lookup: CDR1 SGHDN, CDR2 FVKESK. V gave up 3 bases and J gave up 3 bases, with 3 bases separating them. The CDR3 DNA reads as TGTGCCAGCAGCCAGAACAATCAGCCCCAGCATTTT. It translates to CASSQNNQPQHF.

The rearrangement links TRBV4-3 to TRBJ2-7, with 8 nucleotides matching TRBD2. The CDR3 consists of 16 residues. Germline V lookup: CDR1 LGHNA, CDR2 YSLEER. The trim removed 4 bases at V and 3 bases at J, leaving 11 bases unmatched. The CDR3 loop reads CASSPGGLAGFYEQYF. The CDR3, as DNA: TGCGCCAGCAGCCCCGGAGGGCTAGCGGGCTTCTACGAGCAGTACTTC.

Written as DNA, the CDR3 is TGTGCCAGTCAGGGTGTGGGAACTGGAAACACCATATATTTT. As protein: CASQGVGTGNTIYF. This chain connects TRBV27 to TRBJ1-3; tentatively, D is TRBD1 (5 bases). V lost 9 bases to trimming and J lost 2 bases, with 14 bases between them. CDR1 is MNHEY and CDR2 is SMNVEV in the germline V gene (reference sequence). The CDR3 extends over 14 amino acids.